These 24 T cell receptor beta chains were all obtained from the same sample, sequenced in a study of brain T cells in children with intractable seizures (dated by TCRdb to about 2021). Libraries were made using the immunoSEQ multiplex PCR assay. TCRdb stores this immuneACCESS table with in-frame sequences only. Part of the clones is absent; in the studies checked, under half of the shortfall reflects unresolved V genes, and no reason is known for the rest. Present in this sample are 70,000 to 85,000 clones, approximately 89% of which were seen just once. About 23% of the sample is in the top ten clones. What the time point label conveys for this sample: resected brain tissue, or blood drawn just prior to surgery. This sample comprised peripheral blood, obtained at surgery. The receptors were gathered from a girl aged 2 to 10 with Rasmussen encephalitis and intractable seizures.

The chain combines TRBV6-2 or TRBV6-3 with TRBJ2-3, with 9 bases fitting TRBD2. This CDR3 comprises 19 residues. V was pared by 6 bases and J by 5 bases, with 21 bases of the junction left unmatched. CDR1 MNHEY and CDR2 SVGEGT come from the germline V gene. CDR3: CASSPQRAGGRFQIDTQYF. DNA for the CDR3: TGTGCCAGCAGCCCGCAAAGGGCGGGAGGGAGGTTTCAGATAGATACGCAGTATTTT.

This clone was seen a few times. This chain connects TRBV3-1 (or the pseudogene TRBV3-2) to TRBJ2-3, with TRBD2 matching 12 bases. CDR3 length equals 17 residues. The V segment lost 1 base and the J segment 5 bases; nucleotides outside the gene matches: 7. Germline assignment: CDR1 LGHDT and CDR2 YNNKEL (reference sequence). This chain's CDR3 is CASSQGGRLAGEDTQYF. Written as DNA, the CDR3 is TGTGCCAGCAGCCAAGGGGGGCGACTAGCGGGAGAAGATACGCAGTATTTT.

This rearrangement joins TRBV11-3 to TRBJ1-1, with 8 bases matching TRBD1. V was clipped by 5 bases and J by 1 base; unmatched bases: 9. Germline V gene sequence: CDR1 SGHNT, CDR2 YENEEA. The CDR3 length is 16 residues. CDR3 nucleotides: TGTGCCAGCAGCCCAGGACAGGGCCAGACGAACACTGAAGCTTTCTTT. It codes for CASSPGQGQTNTEAFF.

The chain combines TRBV7-9 with TRBJ2-7; tentative D call: TRBD1 (5 bases). The CDR3 sequence is 14 residues long. Trimming removed 1 base at V and 5 bases at J, with 12 bases between. CDR1 is SEHNR and CDR2 is FQNEAQ in the germline V gene (reference sequence). The CDR3: CASSLGQGPHEQYF. The CDR3 DNA reads as TGTGCCAGCAGCTTAGGGCAGGGTCCCCACGAGCAGTACTTC.

The CDR3 sequence: CASSRLAGVNEQFF. CDR3 bases: TGCGCCAGCAGCCGCCTAGCGGGAGTCAATGAGCAGTTCTTC. The rearrangement joins TRBV4-1 to TRBJ2-1; TRBD2 aligns across 10 bases. CDR1 and CDR2 (germline): MGHRA, YSYEKL. This CDR3 has 14 residues. J was trimmed by 6 bases and V by 4 bases; bases with no gene match: 3.

CDR3 protein: CASTALGQSVDEQFF. CDR3 in DNA: TGCGCCAGTACCGCGTTGGGACAATCGGTTGATGAGCAGTTCTTC. The chain carries TRBV5-1 and TRBJ2-1, with D perhaps TRBD1 (6 bases). The V end was cut by 8 bases, the J end by 8 bases, with 23 bases between. CDR3 size: 15 residues. Germline CDR1 reads SGHRS; CDR2 reads YFSETQ.

The rearrangement uses TRBV27 and TRBJ1-4; D is unresolved. Trimming took 1 base from V and 8 from J, leaving 11 bases between them. Germline loops: CDR1 MNHEY, CDR2 SMNVEV (reference sequence). There are 14 residues in the CDR3. The CDR3 nucleotides are TGTGCCAGCAGTTTATGGGGTTCAAGAGAAAAACTGTTTTTT. Translated, it gives CASSLWGSREKLFF.

This rearrangement joins TRBV10-3 to TRBJ1-5; D is uncertain. Germline CDR1 reads ENHRY; CDR2 reads SYGVKD. V was shortened by 4 bases and J by 2 bases, with 9 bases between the two germline ends. The CDR3 runs 14 residues. CDR3 amino acids: CAISGRAGNQPQHF. The CDR3 DNA sequence: TGTGCCATCAGTGGGAGGGCAGGCAATCAGCCCCAGCATTTT.

CDR3 coding DNA: TGTGCCAGCAGCGTCAACTCTGGGGCCAACGTCCTGACTTTC. Its protein product is CASSVNSGANVLTF. The genes are TRBV7-3 and TRBJ2-6; D ambiguous. The CDR3 has 14 residues. V lost 5 bases to trimming and J lost 0 bases, with 5 bases between them. CDR1 SGHTA and CDR2 FQGTGA come from the germline V gene.

J is TRBJ2-7 and V is TRBV6-1, with 9 bases aligning to TRBD1. The CDR3 is 16 residues long. Germline CDR1 reads MNHNS; CDR2 reads SASEGT. The trim removed 3 bases at V and 0 bases at J, leaving 6 bases unmatched. CDR3 residues: CASSDFAGQGSYEQYF. In DNA, the CDR3 is TGTGCCAGCAGTGACTTCGCGGGACAGGGCTCCTACGAGCAGTACTTC.

The chain couples TRBV27 to TRBJ2-2; 7 bases map to TRBD1. The CDR3 length is 13 residues. Germline V CDR1 and CDR2: MNHEY, SMNVEV (reference sequence). J gave up 5 bases and V 6 bases, and 3 bases lay outside the gene matches. The CDR3 spells CASRRTGTGELFF. CDR3 nucleotide sequence: TGTGCCAGCAGACGGACAGGAACCGGGGAGCTGTTTTTT.

This clone came up once. This chain connects TRBV12-3 or TRBV12-4 to TRBJ1-4; D is ambiguous. With 6 bases removed from V and 4 bases from J, the gap between germline ends came to 6 bases. This CDR3 comprises 12 residues. This CDR3 reads CASSRNNEKLFF. As DNA, the CDR3 is TGTGCCAGCAGCCGGAATAATGAAAAACTGTTTTTT.

The V and J genes are TRBV27 and TRBJ2-1; 8 bases fit TRBD2. The germline gives CDR1 MNHEY, CDR2 SMNVEV (reference sequence). The CDR3 contains 14 residues. V was clipped by 5 bases and J by 7 bases; unmatched bases: 7. DNA for the CDR3: TGTGCCAGCAGTGTCCAGCGGGGGTCGAATGAGCAGTTCTTC. It codes for CASSVQRGSNEQFF.

The rearrangement uses TRBV5-1 and TRBJ2-5, with unresolved D. V was pared by 4 bases and J by 2 bases, with 12 bases between. The germline V gene has CDR1 SGHRS and CDR2 YFSETQ. The length of the CDR3 is 14 residues. The CDR3 protein is CASSTAKNQETQYF. The CDR3 DNA reads as TGCGCCAGCAGCACTGCCAAGAATCAAGAGACCCAGTACTTC. Looking up the rest from reference TRBV5-1 and TRBJ2-5 gives the full variable domain: KAGVTQTPRYLIKTRGQQVTLSCSPISGHRSVSWYQQTPGQGLQFLFEYFSETQRNKGNFPGRFSGRQFSNSRSEMNVSTLELGDSALYLCASSTAKNQETQYFGPGTRLLVL.

This clone was detected a few times. This chain connects TRBV6-5 to TRBJ1-5; maybe TRBD1 (6 bases). This CDR3 spans 15 amino acids. The V end was cut by 5 bases, the J end by 0 bases, with 11 bases between. Looked up from germline, CDR1 is MNHEY and CDR2 is SVGAGI. CDR3 loop: CASSPEGGSNQPQHF. The CDR3 DNA reads as TGTGCCAGCAGTCCGGAAGGGGGTAGCAATCAGCCCCAGCATTTT.

This clone has only one observation. J is TRBJ2-7 and V is TRBV6-8; no definite D call. Germline loops: CDR1 MNHGY, CDR2 SAAAGT. The CDR3 is made up of 16 amino acids. The V gene lost 8 bases and the J gene lost 0 bases, with 20 bases spanning the gap. The CDR3 DNA is TGTGCCAGCCCCCCCGGCCCAGGCTACGACTCCTACGAGCAGTACTTC. Its protein is CASPPGPGYDSYEQYF.

CDR3 sequence reads: CASSGMSNQPQHF. Here the CDR3 DNA reads TGCGCCAGCAGTGGGATGAGCAATCAGCCCCAGCATTTT. The chain employs TRBV10-2 and TRBJ1-5; D unclear. This CDR3 spans 13 amino acids. Trimming shortened V by 4 bases and J by 1 base, and 5 bases separated the two germline ends. Germline assignment: CDR1 WSHSY and CDR2 SAAADI.

The J gene is TRBJ1-1, the V gene TRBV19, with 10 bases that match TRBD1. This CDR3 has 16 amino acids. Germline-derived CDR1 and CDR2 are LNHDA and SQIVND (reference sequence). The V segment lost 6 bases and the J segment 0 bases; nucleotides outside the gene matches: 7. In nucleotides, the CDR3 is TGTGCCAGTAGACCGGGACAGGGGCCCTTGAACACTGAAGCTTTCTTT. Translation: CASRPGQGPLNTEAFF.

The chain employs TRBV27 and TRBJ1-2, with D hard to call. The germline V gene has CDR1 MNHEY and CDR2 SMNVEV (reference sequence). Trimming took 4 bases from V and 6 from J, leaving 18 bases between them. The CDR3 runs to 15 residues. The CDR3 region is CASSSREDFRDGYTF. In nucleotides, the CDR3 is TGTGCCAGCAGTTCGAGAGAGGACTTTCGTGATGGCTACACCTTC.

The chain has TRBV27 and TRBJ1-2, with 8 nucleotides matching TRBD1. Unmatched junction bases numbered 9, after V lost 0 bases and J lost 0 bases. The germline CDR1 and CDR2 sequences are MNHEY and SMNVEV (reference sequence). The CDR3 is 18 amino acids. CDR3 coding DNA: TGTGCCAGCAGTTTATCTCCAGGACAGGGTGGCCCTAACTATGGCTACACCTTC. Translation gives CASSLSPGQGGPNYGYTF.

V is TRBV29-1 and J is TRBJ2-7, with 7 positions matching TRBD1. J was trimmed by 5 bases and V by 4 bases; bases with no gene match: 14. Per the germline V gene, CDR1 is SQVTM and CDR2 is ANQGSEA. CDR3 length equals 15 residues. CDR3 sequence: CSVVGDAGGSDEQYF. The CDR3 DNA reads TGCAGCGTTGTGGGGGATGCAGGGGGATCGGACGAGCAGTACTTC.

The chain joins TRBV5-1 to TRBJ2-1, with TRBD2 identical over 12 bases. There are 19 residues in the CDR3. Germline assignment: CDR1 SGHRS and CDR2 YFSETQ. With 0 bases clipped from V and 2 bases from J, the junction kept 9 bases outside the gene matches. The CDR3 reads CASSLVFSLAGGPYNEQFF. The CDR3 DNA reads TGCGCCAGCAGCTTGGTTTTCTCCCTAGCGGGAGGGCCCTACAATGAGCAGTTCTTC.

The chain couples TRBV6-1 to TRBJ1-1; D is uncertain. The germline CDR1 and CDR2 sequences are MNHNS and SASEGT. V lost 3 bases and J 1 base, leaving 12 bases between the germline ends. CDR3 length equals 15 residues. DNA of the CDR3: TGTGCCAGCAGTGAGGAGGGAGGGAGGAACACTGAAGCTTTCTTT. This encodes CASSEEGGRNTEAFF.

This rearrangement joins TRBV18 to TRBJ2-1; the match to TRBD1 covers 7 bases. The germline V gene encodes CDR1 KGHSH and CDR2 LQKENI. The V gene end was trimmed by 6 bases and the J gene end by 6 bases; junction bases not matched to a gene: 8. This CDR3 contains 14 residues. The CDR3 DNA sequence: TGTGCCAGCTCCCTTGAACAGGGGAGCAATGAGCAGTTCTTC. Residues: CASSLEQGSNEQFF.